One T cell receptor (beta chain) is described in this entry. One entry per CDR3 protein results from TCRdb running MiXCR on the 5' RACE reads. This sample yields about 38,000 distinct CDR3 sequences, of which around 7.5% are seen a single time; roughly 28% belongs to the top ten. This entry comes from a study of spatial heterogeneity in lung cancer. Study context: The average count in raw reads for each unique TCR and UMI combination exceeded eight appearances.

The time point was: sample taken at primary tumor resection. Unsorted tumor, nontumor lung tissue or cryopreserved PBMC supplied the whole RNA. The donors were more than 70 patients with non-small cell lung cancer that was early-stage and untreated. Germline V gives CDR1 MGHDK, CDR2 SYGVNS. The CDR3 is 17 amino acids. Trimming removed 1 base at V and 0 bases at J, with 14 bases between. The material sequenced was PBMCs, taken at surgery. J is TRBJ2-3 and V is TRBV25-1, with a weak D call TRBD2 (6 bases). The receptor comes from a male donor with early-stage non-small cell lung cancer. The CDR3 spells CASSEFLGGESTDTQYF. CDR3 in DNA: TGTGCCAGCAGTGAATTCCTAGGCGGGGAGAGCACAGATACGCAGTATTTT.